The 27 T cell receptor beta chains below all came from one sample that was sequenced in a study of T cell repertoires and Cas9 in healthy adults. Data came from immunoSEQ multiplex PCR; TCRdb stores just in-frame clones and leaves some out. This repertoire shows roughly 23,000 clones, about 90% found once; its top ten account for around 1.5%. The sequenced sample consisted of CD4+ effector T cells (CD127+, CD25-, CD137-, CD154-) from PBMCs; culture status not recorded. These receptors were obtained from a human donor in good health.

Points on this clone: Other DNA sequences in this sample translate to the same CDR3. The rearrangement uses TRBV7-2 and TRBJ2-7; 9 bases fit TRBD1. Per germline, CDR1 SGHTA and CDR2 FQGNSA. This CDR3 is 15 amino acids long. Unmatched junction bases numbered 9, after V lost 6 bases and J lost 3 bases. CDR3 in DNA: TGTGCCAGCAGTTCCCTGTGGACAGGGGACTACGAGCAGTACTTC. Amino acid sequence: CASSSLWTGDYEQYF. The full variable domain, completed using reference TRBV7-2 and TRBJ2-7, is GAGVSQSPSNKVTEKGKDVELRCDPISGHTALYWYRQSLGQGLEFLIYFQGNSAPDKSGLPSDRFSAERTGGSVSTLTIQRTQQEDSAVYLCASSSLWTGDYEQYFGPGTRLTVT.

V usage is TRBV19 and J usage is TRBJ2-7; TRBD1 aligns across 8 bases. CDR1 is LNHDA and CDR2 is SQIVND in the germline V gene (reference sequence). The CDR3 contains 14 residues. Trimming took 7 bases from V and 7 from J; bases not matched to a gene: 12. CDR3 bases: TGTGCCAGTAACGGTCGCAGGGGGCAAGGAGAGCAGTACTTC. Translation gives CASNGRRGQGEQYF.

The CDR3, as DNA: TGTGCCAGCAGTTCGGGACAGACTTCCTACGAGCAGTACTTC. The encoded protein is CASSSGQTSYEQYF. The chain has TRBV28 and TRBJ2-7; 7 bases match TRBD1. The trim removed 4 bases at V and 1 base at J, leaving 4 bases unmatched. CDR3 length equals 14 residues. Germline values: CDR1 MDHEN, CDR2 SYDVKM.

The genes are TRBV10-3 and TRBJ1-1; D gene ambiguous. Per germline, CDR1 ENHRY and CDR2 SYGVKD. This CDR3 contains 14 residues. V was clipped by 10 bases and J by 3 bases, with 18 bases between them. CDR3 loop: CATLMGGLDTEAFF. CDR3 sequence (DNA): TGTGCCACCTTAATGGGAGGTCTGGACACTGAAGCTTTCTTT.

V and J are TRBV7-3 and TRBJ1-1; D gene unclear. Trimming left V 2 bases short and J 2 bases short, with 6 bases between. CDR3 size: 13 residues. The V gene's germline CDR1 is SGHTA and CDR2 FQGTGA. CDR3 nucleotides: TGTGCCAGCAGCTTAGAGGTTAACACTGAAGCTTTCTTT. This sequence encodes CASSLEVNTEAFF.

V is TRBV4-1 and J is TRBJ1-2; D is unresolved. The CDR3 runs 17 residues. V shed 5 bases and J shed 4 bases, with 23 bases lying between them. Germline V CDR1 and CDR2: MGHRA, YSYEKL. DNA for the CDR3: TGCGCCAGCAGCACGCAACACCAGAACCGAAAGACCTATGGCTACACCTTC. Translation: CASSTQHQNRKTYGYTF.

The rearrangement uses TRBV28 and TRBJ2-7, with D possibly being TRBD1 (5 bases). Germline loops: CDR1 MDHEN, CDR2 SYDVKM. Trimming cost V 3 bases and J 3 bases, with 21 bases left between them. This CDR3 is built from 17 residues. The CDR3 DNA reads TGTGCCAGCAGTTTGAGTGGCAGGGCCAGGAGCCTCTACGAGCAGTACTTC. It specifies CASSLSGRARSLYEQYF.

The CDR3 DNA follows: TGCGCCAGCTCCCTGGAGAACAATCAGCCCCAGCATTTT. It encodes CASSLENNQPQHF. V and J are TRBV4-3 and TRBJ1-5, with no clear D. Trimming left V 8 bases short and J 3 bases short, with 11 bases between. Germline CDR1 LGHNA, CDR2 YSLEER. This CDR3 comprises 13 residues.

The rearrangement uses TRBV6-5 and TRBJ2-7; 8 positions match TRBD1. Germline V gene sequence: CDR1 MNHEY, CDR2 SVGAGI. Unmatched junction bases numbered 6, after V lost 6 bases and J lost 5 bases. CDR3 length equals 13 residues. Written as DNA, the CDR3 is TGTGCCAGCAGCTGGACAGGGAGCAACGAGCAGTACTTC. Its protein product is CASSWTGSNEQYF.

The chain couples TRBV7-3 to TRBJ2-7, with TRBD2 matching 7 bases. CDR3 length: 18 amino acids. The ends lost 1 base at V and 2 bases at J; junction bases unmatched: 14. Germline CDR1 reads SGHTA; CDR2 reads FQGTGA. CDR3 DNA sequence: TGTGCCAGCAGCTTAAAGCTAAGGCTAGCGGAGGAGGCCTACGAGCAGTACTTC. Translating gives CASSLKLRLAEEAYEQYF.

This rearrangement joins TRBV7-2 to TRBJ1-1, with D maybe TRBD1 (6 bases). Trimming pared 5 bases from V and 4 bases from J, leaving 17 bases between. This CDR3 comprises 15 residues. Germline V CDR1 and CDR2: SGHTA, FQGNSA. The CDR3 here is CASSPMGGPGTEAFF. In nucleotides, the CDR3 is TGTGCCAGCAGCCCCATGGGGGGGCCGGGCACTGAAGCTTTCTTT.

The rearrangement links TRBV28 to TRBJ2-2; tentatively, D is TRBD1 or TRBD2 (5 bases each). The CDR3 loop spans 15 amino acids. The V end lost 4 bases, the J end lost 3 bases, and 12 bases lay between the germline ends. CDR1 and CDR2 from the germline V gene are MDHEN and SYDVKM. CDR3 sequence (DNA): TGTGCCAGCAGTTACGGGACGGTCTACACCGGGGAGCTGTTTTTT. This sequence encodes CASSYGTVYTGELFF.

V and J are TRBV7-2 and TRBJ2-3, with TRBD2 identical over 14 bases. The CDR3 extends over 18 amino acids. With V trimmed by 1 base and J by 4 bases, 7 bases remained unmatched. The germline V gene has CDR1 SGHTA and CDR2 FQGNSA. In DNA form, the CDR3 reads TGTGCCAGCAGCTTAGGGACTAGCGGGAGGAAACGGGCAGATACGCAGTATTTT. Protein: CASSLGTSGRKRADTQYF.

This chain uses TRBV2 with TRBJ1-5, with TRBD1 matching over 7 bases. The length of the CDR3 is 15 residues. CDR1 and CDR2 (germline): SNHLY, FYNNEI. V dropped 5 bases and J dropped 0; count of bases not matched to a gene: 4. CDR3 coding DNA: TGTGCCAGCAGTTCACAGGGGCTTAGCAATCAGCCCCAGCATTTT. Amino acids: CASSSQGLSNQPQHF. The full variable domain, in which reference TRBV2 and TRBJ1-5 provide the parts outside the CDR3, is EPEVTQTPSHQVTQMGQEVILRCVPISNHLYFYWYRQILGQKVEFLVSFYNNEISEKSEIFDDQFSVERPDGSNFTLKIRSTKLEDSAMYFCASSSQGLSNQPQHFGDGTRLSIL.

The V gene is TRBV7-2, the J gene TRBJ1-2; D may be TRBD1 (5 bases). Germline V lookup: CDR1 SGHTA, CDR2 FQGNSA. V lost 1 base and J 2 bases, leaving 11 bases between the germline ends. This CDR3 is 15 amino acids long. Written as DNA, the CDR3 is TGTGCCAGCAGCTTAGAGACAGTTCGAAACTATGGCTACACCTTC. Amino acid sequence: CASSLETVRNYGYTF.

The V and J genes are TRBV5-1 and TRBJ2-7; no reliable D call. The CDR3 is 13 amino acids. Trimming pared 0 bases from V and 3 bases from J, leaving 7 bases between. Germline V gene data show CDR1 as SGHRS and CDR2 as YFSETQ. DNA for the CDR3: TGCGCCAGCAGCTTGGATACAGACTACGAGCAGTACTTC. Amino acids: CASSLDTDYEQYF.

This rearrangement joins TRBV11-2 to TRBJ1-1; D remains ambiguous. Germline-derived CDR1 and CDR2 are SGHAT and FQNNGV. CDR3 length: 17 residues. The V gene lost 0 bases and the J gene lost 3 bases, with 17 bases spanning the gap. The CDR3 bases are TGTGCCAGCAGCTTAGATAATCCGTGGCAAGTTTACACTGAAGCTTTCTTT. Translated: CASSLDNPWQVYTEAFF.

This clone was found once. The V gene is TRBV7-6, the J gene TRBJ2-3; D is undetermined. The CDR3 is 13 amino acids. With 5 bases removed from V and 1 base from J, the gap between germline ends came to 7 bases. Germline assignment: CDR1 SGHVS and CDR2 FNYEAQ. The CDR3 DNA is TGTGCCAGCAGCAAGAAAGGCACAGATACGCAGTATTTT. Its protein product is CASSKKGTDTQYF.

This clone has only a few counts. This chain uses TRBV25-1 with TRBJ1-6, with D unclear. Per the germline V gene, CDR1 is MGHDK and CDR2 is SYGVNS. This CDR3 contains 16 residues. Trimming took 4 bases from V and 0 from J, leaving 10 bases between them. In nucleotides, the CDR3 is TGTGCCAGCAGTGGAGCAGCAGGCTCCTATAATTCACCCCTCCACTTT. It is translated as CASSGAAGSYNSPLHF.

The CDR3 reads CASRIGTGPYGYTF. Here the CDR3 DNA reads TGTGCCAGCAGGATCGGGACAGGGCCATATGGCTACACCTTC. The V call is TRBV6-6, the J call TRBJ1-2; 9 bases fit TRBD1. Per germline, CDR1 MNHNY and CDR2 SVGAGI (reference sequence). CDR3 length: 14 residues. Trimming removed 6 bases from V and 5 bases from J; junction bases left unmatched: 7.

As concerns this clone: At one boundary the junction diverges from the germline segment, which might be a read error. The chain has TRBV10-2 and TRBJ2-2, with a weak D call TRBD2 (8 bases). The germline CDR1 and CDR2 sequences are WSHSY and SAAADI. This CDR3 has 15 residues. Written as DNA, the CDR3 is TGCGCCAGCCAAGGGGGCGGGAGGAACGCCGGGGAGCTGTTTTTT. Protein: CASQGGGRNAGELFF.

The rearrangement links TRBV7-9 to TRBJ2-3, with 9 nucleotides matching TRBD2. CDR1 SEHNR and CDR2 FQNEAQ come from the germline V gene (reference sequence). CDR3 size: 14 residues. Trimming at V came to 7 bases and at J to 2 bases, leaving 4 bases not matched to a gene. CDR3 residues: CASTLAGNTDTQYF. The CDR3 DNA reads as TGTGCCAGCACCCTAGCGGGGAACACAGATACGCAGTATTTT.

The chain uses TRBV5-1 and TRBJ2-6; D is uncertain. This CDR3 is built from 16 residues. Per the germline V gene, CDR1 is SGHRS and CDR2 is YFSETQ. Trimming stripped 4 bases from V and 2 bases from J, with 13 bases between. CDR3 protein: CASSPMTVTGANVLTF. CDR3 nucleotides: TGCGCCAGCAGCCCAATGACCGTGACTGGGGCCAACGTCCTGACTTTC.

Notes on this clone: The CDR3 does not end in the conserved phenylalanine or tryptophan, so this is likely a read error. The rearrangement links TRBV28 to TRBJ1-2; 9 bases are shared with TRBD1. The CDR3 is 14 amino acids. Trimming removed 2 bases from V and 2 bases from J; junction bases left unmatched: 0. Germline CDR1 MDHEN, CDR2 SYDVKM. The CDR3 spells CASSLGTGNYGYTL. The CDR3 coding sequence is TGTGCCAGCAGTTTAGGGACAGGGAACTATGGCTACACCCTC.

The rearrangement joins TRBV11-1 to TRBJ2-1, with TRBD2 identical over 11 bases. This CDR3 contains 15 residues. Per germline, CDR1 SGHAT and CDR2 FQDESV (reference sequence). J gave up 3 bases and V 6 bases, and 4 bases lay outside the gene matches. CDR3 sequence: CASRLTSGSYNEQFF. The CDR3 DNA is TGTGCCAGCAGACTTACTAGCGGGAGCTACAATGAGCAGTTCTTC.

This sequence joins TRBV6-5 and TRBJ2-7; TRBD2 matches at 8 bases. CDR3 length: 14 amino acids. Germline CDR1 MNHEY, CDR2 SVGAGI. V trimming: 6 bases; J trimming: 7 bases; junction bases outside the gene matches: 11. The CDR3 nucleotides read TGTGCCAGCAGGCCGCCGGGACTAGTTGGGGAGCAGTACTTC. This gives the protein CASRPPGLVGEQYF.

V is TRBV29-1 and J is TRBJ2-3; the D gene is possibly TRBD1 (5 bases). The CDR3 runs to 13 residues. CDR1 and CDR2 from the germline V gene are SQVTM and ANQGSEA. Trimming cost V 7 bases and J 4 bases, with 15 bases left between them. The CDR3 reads CSASGQGADTQYF. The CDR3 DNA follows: TGCAGCGCCTCTGGCCAGGGCGCAGATACGCAGTATTTT.